This TCR beta chain was captured by sequencing in a study of OX40 agonist ivuxolimab in advanced cancers. Between the trimmed V and J ends, which lost 6 bases and 5 bases, there was a span of 10 bases. CDR1 is SEHNR, CDR2 FQNEAQ, per germline (reference sequence). This CDR3 region has 13 residues. Using immunoSEQ multiplex PCR, the repertoire was profiled, and TCRdb retains in-frame clones only, with some absent. Of more than 6,000 clones in the sample, approximately 80% were seen once. V and J are TRBV7-9 and TRBJ1-4, with a possible D match to TRBD1 (6 bases). The specimen comprised CD4+ or CD8+ T cells sorted from blood, sampled in a trial of the OX40 agonist ivuxolimab. The origin of this receptor is an adult with an advanced solid tumor such as melanoma, head and neck, liver or kidney cancer. For the CDR3, the DNA is TGTGCCAGCAGGTCAGGGGTGAATGAAAAACTGTTTTTT. Translation gives CASRSGVNEKLFF.